This T cell receptor (beta chain) was retrieved from a study of siplizumab effects on memory and regulatory T cells. This clone was found once. The target antigen is unknown. Cells from the mixed lymphocyte reaction were cocultured for around six days at 37°C. V shed 7 bases and J shed 0 bases, with 12 bases lying between them. In germline, CDR1 is SNHLY, CDR2 FYNNEI. CDR3 length: 14 residues. Study results and caveats: Siplizumab gave mappable alloreactive CD4+ clones an average Treg-derived fraction of less than 75%, against over 25% in controls. The authors could not assign a naive or memory phenotype to roughly 75-95% of proliferating CD4+ or CD8+ clones.

The repertoire was sequenced with immunoSEQ multiplex PCR; TCRdb's copy has only in-frame clones and lacks some. The sample has 10,000 or so clones; around 46% are singletons. The source material was CFSE-low (dividing) CD8+ T cells sorted from an allogeneic mixed lymphocyte reaction. This sequence joins TRBV2 and TRBJ1-2; unclear D gene. This TCR was sampled from a human donor in good health; the cells came from an allogeneic mixed lymphocyte reaction. Some clones in this sample may be carry-over from other donors' samples. The CDR3 nucleotides read TGTGCCAGCAAGGATCTTATTACTAACTATGGCTACACCTTC. This encodes CASKDLITNYGYTF.